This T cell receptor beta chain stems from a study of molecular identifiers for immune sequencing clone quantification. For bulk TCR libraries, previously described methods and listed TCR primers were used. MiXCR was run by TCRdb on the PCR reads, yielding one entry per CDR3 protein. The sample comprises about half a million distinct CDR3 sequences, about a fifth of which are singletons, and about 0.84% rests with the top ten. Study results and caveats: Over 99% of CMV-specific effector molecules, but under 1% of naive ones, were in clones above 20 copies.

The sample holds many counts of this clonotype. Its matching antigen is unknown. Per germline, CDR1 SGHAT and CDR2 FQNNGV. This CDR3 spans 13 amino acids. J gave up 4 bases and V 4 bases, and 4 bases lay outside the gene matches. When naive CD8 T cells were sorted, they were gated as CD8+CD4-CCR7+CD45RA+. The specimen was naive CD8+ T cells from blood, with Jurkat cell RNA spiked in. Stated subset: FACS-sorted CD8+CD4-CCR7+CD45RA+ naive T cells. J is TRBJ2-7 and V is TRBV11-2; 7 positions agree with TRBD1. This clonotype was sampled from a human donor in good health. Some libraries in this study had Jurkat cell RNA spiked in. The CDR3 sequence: CASSSGQIYEQYF. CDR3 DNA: TGTGCCAGCAGCTCGGGACAGATATACGAGCAGTACTTC.